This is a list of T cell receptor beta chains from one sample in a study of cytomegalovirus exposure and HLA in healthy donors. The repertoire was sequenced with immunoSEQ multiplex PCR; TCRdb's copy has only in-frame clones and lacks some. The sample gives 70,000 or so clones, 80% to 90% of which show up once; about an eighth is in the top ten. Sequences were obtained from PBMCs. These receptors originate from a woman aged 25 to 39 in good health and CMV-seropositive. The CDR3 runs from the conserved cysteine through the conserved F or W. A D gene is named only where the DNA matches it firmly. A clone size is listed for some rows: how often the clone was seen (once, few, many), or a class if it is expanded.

TGTGCCTGGAGTTTTGGCCTCAGCGAGGAAAAACTGTTTTTT	CAWSFGLSEEKLFF	-	TRBV30	-	TRBJ1-4
TGTGCCAGCAGGGGGCCCAATCAGCCCCAGCATTTT	CASRGPNQPQHF	-	TRBV6-5	-	TRBJ1-5
TGTGCCAGCAGCTCCCTCCCGGGAGTTGAGCAGTTCTTC	CASSSLPGVEQFF	-	TRBV7-9	-	TRBJ2-1
TGTGCCAGCAGCTCACAAGGAATAGGGGCGAGGTCGATTTATGAGCAGTTCTTC	CASSSQGIGARSIYEQFF	-	TRBV14	-	TRBJ2-1
TGTGCCAGCTCTACCACCCAAGCTAGCGGGAGAACAGATACGCAGTATTTT	CASSTTQASGRTDTQYF	TRBD2	TRBV18	-	TRBJ2-3
TGTGCCAGCAGCGTAGACGGGACAGAAATCTATGGCTACACCTTC	CASSVDGTEIYGYTF	TRBD1	TRBV7-3	-	TRBJ1-2
TGTGCCGTGGGACAGGGGGATCAGCCCCAGCATTTT	CAVGQGDQPQHF	TRBD1	TRBV10-3	once	TRBJ1-5
TGCGCCAGCAGCTTGGGCTCCAGCGGGAAGACCCAGTACTTC	CASSLGSSGKTQYF	TRBD2	TRBV5-1	-	TRBJ2-5
TGTGCCAGCAGCCATCCAGGCGCCTCAGGCTACACCTTC	CASSHPGASGYTF	-	TRBV7-9	-	TRBJ1-2
TGTGCCAGCAGCCAGGGGACCTCGTCCTACAATGAGCAGTTCTTC	CASSQGTSSYNEQFF	-	TRBV5-6	-	TRBJ2-1
TGTGCCAGCAGCCTCCGGACAGGTACCGACGAGCAGTACTTC	CASSLRTGTDEQYF	TRBD1	TRBV7-2	-	TRBJ2-7
TGTGCCAGCAGCTTAACTGACAGGGGACGGTACGAGCAGTACTTC	CASSLTDRGRYEQYF	TRBD1	TRBV7-6	-	TRBJ2-7
TGTGCCAGCTCACCCCGTAAAGAGACCCAGTACTTC	CASSPRKETQYF	-	TRBV18	-	TRBJ2-5
TGCGCCAGCAGCTTGGCAACGACTAGCGGGGTCTATTCAAAGCAGTTCTTC	CASSLATTSGVYSKQFF	TRBD2	TRBV5-1	-	TRBJ2-1
TGTGCCAGCAGTTTAAAGGGGAGGGGTACCGGGGAGCTGTTTTTT	CASSLKGRGTGELFF	TRBD2	TRBV27	-	TRBJ2-2
TGTGCCAGCAATAAAGACAGGATCTACGAGCAGTACTTC	CASNKDRIYEQYF	-	TRBV6-5	-	TRBJ2-7
TGTGCCAGCAGTTTATCGGGCAGGGGTGCAGATACGCAGTATTTT	CASSLSGRGADTQYF	-	TRBV27	once	TRBJ2-3
TGTGCCAGCAGCTTAGGGGGGGGCAGGGAGTTAATTAATGGCTACACCTTC	CASSLGGGRELINGYTF	-	TRBV11-2	-	TRBJ1-2
TGTGCCAGCAGCCAAGATTACTTAGAGCAGTACTTC	CASSQDYLEQYF	-	TRBV14	-	TRBJ2-7
TGTGCCAGCAGCCCTCAGGGGTACGAGCAGTACTTC	CASSPQGYEQYF	-	TRBV11-2	-	TRBJ2-7
TGTGCCAGCAGCTTGAAGGGACAGGGGATTTCGGGCACTGAAGCTTTCTTT	CASSLKGQGISGTEAFF	TRBD1	TRBV5-4	-	TRBJ1-1
TGTGCCAGCAGGGACAGGGGGTACAATCAGCCCCAGCATTTT	CASRDRGYNQPQHF	TRBD1	TRBV25-1	-	TRBJ1-5
TGTGCCAGCTCACCACCGGGACAGTCGACCTACGAGCAGTACTTC	CASSPPGQSTYEQYF	TRBD1	TRBV18	-	TRBJ2-7
TGTGCCAGCAGTTTCTTTGGGACAGGGGGCTATGGCTACACCTTC	CASSFFGTGGYGYTF	TRBD1	TRBV27	-	TRBJ1-2
TGCAGCATCAGAGGTAGCACTGAAGCTTTCTTT	CSIRGSTEAFF	-	TRBV29-1	-	TRBJ1-1